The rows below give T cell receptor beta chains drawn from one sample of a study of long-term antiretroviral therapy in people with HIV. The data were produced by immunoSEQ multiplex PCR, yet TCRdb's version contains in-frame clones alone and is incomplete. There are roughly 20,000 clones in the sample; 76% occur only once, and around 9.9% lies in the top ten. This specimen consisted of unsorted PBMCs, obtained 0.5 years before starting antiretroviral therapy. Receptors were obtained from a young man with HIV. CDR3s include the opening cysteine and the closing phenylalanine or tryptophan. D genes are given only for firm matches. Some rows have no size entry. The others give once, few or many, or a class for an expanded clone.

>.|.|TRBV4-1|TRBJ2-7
TGCGCCAGCAGCCAGACTGGCGGTGGCGAGCAGTACTTC
CASSQTGGGEQYF
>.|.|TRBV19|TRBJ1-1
TGTGCCAGTAGTATAGAAGGGACTTTCACTGAAGCTTTCTTT
CASSIEGTFTEAFF
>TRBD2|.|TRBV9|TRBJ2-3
TGTGCCAGCAGCGTAGGCAGCGGGGGGGCCATTAGAACAGATACGCAGTATTTT
CASSVGSGGAIRTDTQYF
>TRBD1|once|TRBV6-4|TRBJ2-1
TGTGCCAGCAGTGACTCCTTTGGGACAGGGCACGGGGAGCAGTTCTTC
CASSDSFGTGHGEQFF
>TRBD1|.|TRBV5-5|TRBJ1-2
TGTGCCAGCAGCTTCCAACAGGGGGCTTTCTATGGCTACACCTTC
CASSFQQGAFYGYTF
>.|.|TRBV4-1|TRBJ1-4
TGCGCCAGCAGCCCCCAGGAGGGATGGTATGAAAAACTGTTTTTT
CASSPQEGWYEKLFF
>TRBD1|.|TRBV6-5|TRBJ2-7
TGTGCCAGCACCTACTTTATAGGGGGCCGCTACGAGCAGTACTTC
CASTYFIGGRYEQYF
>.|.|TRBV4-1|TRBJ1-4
TGCGCCAGCAGCCAAGACCCCCGACGGACTAATGAAAAACTGTTTTTT
CASSQDPRRTNEKLFF
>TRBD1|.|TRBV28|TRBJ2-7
TGTGCCAGCAGTCCCACCGGGCAGGGGGCCTACGAGCAGTACTTC
CASSPTGQGAYEQYF
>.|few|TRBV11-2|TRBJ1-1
TGTGCCAGCAGCTTAGAGCGGACAATGAACACTGAAGCTTTCTTT
CASSLERTMNTEAFF
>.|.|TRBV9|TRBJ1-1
TGTGCCAGCAGCGTAGAGCAAGGGACAGAAGCTTTCTTT
CASSVEQGTEAFF
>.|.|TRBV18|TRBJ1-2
TGTGCCAGCTCACCCCCCGGGGGCGGCTATGGCTACACCTTC
CASSPPGGGYGYTF
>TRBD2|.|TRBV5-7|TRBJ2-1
TGTGCCAGCAGTGGGACTAGCGGGGGCGGAGTGTACAATGAGCAGTTCTTC
CASSGTSGGGVYNEQFF
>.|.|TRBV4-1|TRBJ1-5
TGCGCCAGCAGCCAAGATTCTGGTCAGCCCCAGCATTTT
CASSQDSGQPQHF
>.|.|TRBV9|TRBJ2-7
TGTGCCAGCAGCCCCACCCCGGGACCCTTCTACGAGCAGTACTTC
CASSPTPGPFYEQYF
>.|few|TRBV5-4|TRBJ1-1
TGTGCCAGCAGCTTGGGGGGCGGAAGGGTTCGGGGCACTGAAGCTTTCTTT
CASSLGGGRVRGTEAFF
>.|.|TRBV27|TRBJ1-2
TGTGCCAGCAGTTCACTAGGGGGAATCGATGGCTACACCTTC
CASSSLGGIDGYTF
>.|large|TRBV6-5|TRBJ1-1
TGTGCCAGCAGTTACTCAGGGCTCCCTGAAGCTTTCTTT
CASSYSGLPEAFF
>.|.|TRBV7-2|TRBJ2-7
TGTGCCAGCAGCGAGAACGCCCCAGAGCAGTACTTC
CASSENAPEQYF
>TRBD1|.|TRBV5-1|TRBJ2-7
TGCGCCAGCAGCCTCCGGGGACAGGGCTACGAGCAGTACTTC
CASSLRGQGYEQYF
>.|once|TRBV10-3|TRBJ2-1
TGTGCCATCAGTGCATCAAGGGGAGAAAGTCTGTTCTTC
CAISASRGESLFF
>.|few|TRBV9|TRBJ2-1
TGTGCCAGCAGCGTAGCTACGACAGGTTACACCTACAATGAGCAGTTCTTC
CASSVATTGYTYNEQFF
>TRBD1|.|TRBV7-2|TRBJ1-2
TGTGCCAGCAGCTTGGACAGGGGTGGCTACACCTTC
CASSLDRGGYTF
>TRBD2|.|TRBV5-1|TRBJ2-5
TGCGCCAGCAGCTGGGGGACTAGCGGGGGCCAAGAGACCCAGTACTTC
CASSWGTSGGQETQYF
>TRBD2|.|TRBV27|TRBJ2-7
TGTGCCAGCAGTTTATCGTTGCGGGGGAGGCAGCCCCTTTTTTCCGAGCAGTACTTC
CASSLSLRGRQPLFSEQYF
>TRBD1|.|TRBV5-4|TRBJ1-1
TGTGCCAGCAGCTTAACAGGGGGCGGTTTGAAGTCGGAGACTGAAGCTTTCTTT
CASSLTGGGLKSETEAFF
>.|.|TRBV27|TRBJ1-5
TGTGCCAGCAGTTTGAGCCTCAATCAGCCCCAGCATTTT
CASSLSLNQPQHF
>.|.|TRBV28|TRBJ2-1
TGTGCCAGCAGTTTGGGGGGCCCCTACAATGAGCAGTTCTTC
CASSLGGPYNEQFF
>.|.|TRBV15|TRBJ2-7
TGTGCCACCAGCAGTTCCTACGAGCAGTACTTC
CATSSSYEQYF
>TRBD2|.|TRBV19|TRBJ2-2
TGTGCCAGTAGTATTAGCGGGAGGTCCACCGGGGAGCTGTTTTTT
CASSISGRSTGELFF
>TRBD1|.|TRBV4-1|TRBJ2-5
TGCGCCAGCAGCCAAGTAGGGGGCGTAGGAGAGACCCAGTACTTC
CASSQVGGVGETQYF
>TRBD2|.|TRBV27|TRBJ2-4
TGTGCCAGCAGTAAGACCGGGACTAGCAAAAACATTCAGTACTTC
CASSKTGTSKNIQYF
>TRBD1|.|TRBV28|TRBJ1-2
TGTGCCAGCAGAACCGGGACAGGGGATTACTATGGCTACACCTTC
CASRTGTGDYYGYTF
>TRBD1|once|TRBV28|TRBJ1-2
TGTGCCAGCAGTTTACCCTTGGGAGGACAGGGGGTTTCGTCCTATGGCTACACCTTC
CASSLPLGGQGVSSYGYTF
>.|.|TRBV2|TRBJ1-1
TGTGCCAGCAATGGAGGAGTGGTGAACACTGAAGCTTTCTTT
CASNGGVVNTEAFF
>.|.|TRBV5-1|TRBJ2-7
TGCGCCAGCAGCTTGGATGTGCGGGGCGGCCTCCACGAGCAGTACTTC
CASSLDVRGGLHEQYF
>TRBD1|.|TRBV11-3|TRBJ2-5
TGTGCCAGCAGCTCCGACAGGGGGCAGGGAGAGACCCAGTACTTC
CASSSDRGQGETQYF
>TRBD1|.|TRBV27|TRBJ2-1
TGTGCCAGCAGTCCCAAGAGTCCGGGACAGCCCCACAATGAGCAGTTCTTC
CASSPKSPGQPHNEQFF
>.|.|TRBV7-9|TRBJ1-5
TGTGCCAGCAGCGTCTTGGGGGAGAATCAGCCCCAGCATTTT
CASSVLGENQPQHF
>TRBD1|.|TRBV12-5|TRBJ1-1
TGTGCTAGTGGTTTGGGTCTCACTCGGGACAGCCAAAACACTGAAGCTTTCTTT
CASGLGLTRDSQNTEAFF
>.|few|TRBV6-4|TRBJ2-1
TGTGCCAGCAGCTCCGAGGGGGCGGGGGCTTACAATGAGCAGTTCTTC
CASSSEGAGAYNEQFF
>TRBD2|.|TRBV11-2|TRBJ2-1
TGTGCCAGCAGCCCCCACAACCGTACTAGCGGAATCTCCTACAATGAGCAGTTCTTC
CASSPHNRTSGISYNEQFF
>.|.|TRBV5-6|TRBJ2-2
TGTGCCAGCAGCTTGGTGGAGCGGGAGCTGTTTTTT
CASSLVERELFF
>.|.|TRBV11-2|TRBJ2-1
TGTGCCAGCAGCTTAGACCCTAGGAGTGAGCAGTTCTTC
CASSLDPRSEQFF
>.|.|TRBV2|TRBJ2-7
TGTGCCAGCAGATTATATATTCGTCGGGAGCAGTACTTC
CASRLYIRREQYF
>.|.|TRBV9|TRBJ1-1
TGTGCCAGCGGAGACCTCGGGGGTGAAGCTTTCTTT
CASGDLGGEAFF
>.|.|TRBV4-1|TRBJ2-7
TGCGCCAGCAGCCAAGATCCATGGACTCGGCAGGCAATAGGGCAGTACTTC
CASSQDPWTRQAIGQYF
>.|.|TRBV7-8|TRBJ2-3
TGTGCCAGCAGCTTACCTACCCCCGGGACCGGACCCACAGATACGCAGTATTTT
CASSLPTPGTGPTDTQYF
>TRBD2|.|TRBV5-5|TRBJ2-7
TGTGCAAGCGGGAACCACCTAGCCCTCGAGCAGTACTTC
CASGNHLALEQYF
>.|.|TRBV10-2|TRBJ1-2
TGCGCCAGCAGTGTTTCAGGGGACTATGGCTACACCTTC
CASSVSGDYGYTF
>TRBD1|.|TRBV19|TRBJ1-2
TGTGCCAGGGAATCTCCTGGGACAGGGGGTTGTGGCTACACCTTC
CARESPGTGGCGYTF
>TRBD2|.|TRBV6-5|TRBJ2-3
TGTGCCAGCAGTTCCTTCAGCGGGAGGGCCCCAGATACGCAGTATTTT
CASSSFSGRAPDTQYF
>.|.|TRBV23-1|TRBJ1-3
TGCGCCAGCAGTCAAAGCCACGCCTTTGCGGGAAACACCATATATTTT
CASSQSHAFAGNTIYF
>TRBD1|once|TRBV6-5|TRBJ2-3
TGTGCCAGCAGTTACTCGGCGGGCGACAGGGCTGATACGCAGTATTTT
CASSYSAGDRADTQYF
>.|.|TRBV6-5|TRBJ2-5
TGTGCCAGCAGGGCCGGGGCAGTTGAGACCCAGTACTTC
CASRAGAVETQYF
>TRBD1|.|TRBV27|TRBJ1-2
TGTGCCAGCAGTTCCTACCGGGACAGCCCGTCTCATTATGGCTACACCTTC
CASSSYRDSPSHYGYTF
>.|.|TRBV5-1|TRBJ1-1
TGCGCCAGCAGCTTGGCAAGGGTTAACACTGAAGCTTTCTTT
CASSLARVNTEAFF
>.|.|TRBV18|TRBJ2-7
TGTGCCAGCTCACCACGGCAGGGCGACGAGCAGTACTTC
CASSPRQGDEQYF
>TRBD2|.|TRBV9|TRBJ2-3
TGTGCCAGCAGCGCGGGGGGGCGGTCTTTTACAGATACGCAGTATTTT
CASSAGGRSFTDTQYF
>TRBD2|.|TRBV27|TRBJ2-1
TGTGCCAGCAGTCTCAGCGGGGGGGCCTACAATGAGCAGTTCTTC
CASSLSGGAYNEQFF